Listed below are T cell receptor beta chains from one sample, sequenced in a study of identical twins. TCRdb called the 5' RACE reads again in MiXCR, with one record for every CDR3 protein. Of fewer than 250,000 distinct CDR3 sequences detected, roughly a tenth appear once; the ten largest clones hold about 5.2%. The sequenced material came from memory (CD45RO+) T cells sorted from blood. The receptors come from a woman between 18 and 29 years old in good health. The conserved cysteine and the conserved F or W are not part of the CDR3 here. Clone sizes are given selectively: once, few, many, or a class where the clone is expanded.

clone_size	v_call	j_call	cdr3_aa
.	TRBV20-1	TRBJ2-1	SAIGTITNEQF
.	TRBV3-1	TRBJ1-6	ASSQRVRSPLH
.	TRBV12-3/TRBV12-4	TRBJ2-3	ASSVQRGGGDTQY
.	TRBV7-9	TRBJ1-1	ASSFGGVNTEAF
many	TRBV5-1	TRBJ1-1	ASSLGDGNTEAF
many	TRBV6-2/TRBV6-3	TRBJ2-7	ASSHGGWTATYEQY
few	TRBV18	TRBJ1-1	ASGREWGTDMNTEAF
.	TRBV5-5	TRBJ2-5	ASSLHRGETQY
few	TRBV4-2	TRBJ2-5	ASSQDRDPMAQY
many	TRBV24-1	TRBJ2-3	ATSTGSSGRAQY
few	TRBV27	TRBJ2-3	ASSLSGAARIDTQY
.	TRBV5-6	TRBJ2-7	ASSLRDSIDEQY
.	TRBV6-2/TRBV6-3	TRBJ2-3	ASRPLGDTQY
many	TRBV10-1	TRBJ2-5	ASSESGSAQETQY
few	TRBV5-1	TRBJ2-2	ASSLEGRTGELF
many	TRBV6-1	TRBJ2-3	ASSGLAGGSDTQY
.	TRBV19	TRBJ1-4	ASSKRDLNEKLF
.	TRBV4-3	TRBJ2-7	ASSRGKQDTYEQY
few	TRBV5-1	TRBJ2-5	ASSSGQIQETQY
.	TRBV5-1	TRBJ2-1	ASSLEGGRALGEQF
many	TRBV10-2	TRBJ2-7	ASSERGRLYEQY
few	TRBV6-1	TRBJ2-3	ASTAYRPTDTQY
many	TRBV5-6	TRBJ1-6	ASSLGSANSPLH
many	TRBV29-1	TRBJ1-3	SVVGIAGPGNTIY
few	TRBV18	TRBJ2-1	ASSPPSPGQGSF
few	TRBV21-1	TRBJ2-1	ASSKGCGTGRRF